A single sample gave rise to the 14 T cell receptor beta chains below, sequenced in a study of a mutant IDH1 vaccine in newly diagnosed glioma. Only in-frame clones appear in the TCRdb table, and some are missing; sequencing was by immunoSEQ multiplex PCR. The sample lists about 92,000 clones; about four fifths were seen once. As to time point: baseline, week 1 (first vaccination visit). Treatment meaning: pre-vaccination baseline after standard-of-care therapy. Sequencing used PBMCs, obtained from a glioma patient treated with radiotherapy, temozolomide or both. The receptors here all came from a woman aged 45-60 years with glioma.

The rearrangement joins TRBV19 to TRBJ2-5; TRBD1 aligns across 10 bases. Germline V gene data show CDR1 as LNHDA and CDR2 as SQIVND (reference sequence). The V segment lost 5 bases and the J segment 3 bases; nucleotides outside the gene matches: 6. This CDR3 has 15 residues. CDR3 sequence: CASSSSGTGEETQYF. The CDR3 DNA reads TGTGCCAGTAGTTCTTCCGGGACAGGGGAAGAGACCCAGTACTTC.

The chain is built from TRBV4-1 and TRBJ1-3; D ambiguous. Per germline, CDR1 MGHRA and CDR2 YSYEKL. Trimming took 6 bases from V and 0 from J, leaving 9 bases between them. The CDR3 contains 14 residues. The CDR3 DNA follows: TGCGCCAGCAGTAGGTCTCCCTCTGGAAACACCATATATTTT. The encoded protein is CASSRSPSGNTIYF.

This clone was recorded only once. This chain connects TRBV5-6 to TRBJ1-5; D not resolved. V was cut by 4 bases and J by 7 bases, with 18 bases left in between. The length of the CDR3 is 15 residues. Germline-derived CDR1 and CDR2 are SGHDT and YYEEEE. The CDR3 nucleotides read TGTGCCAGCAGCCTGTATGGCGGCCATTGGCAGCCCCAGCATTTT. Its protein product is CASSLYGGHWQPQHF.

This chain uses TRBV28 with TRBJ2-7; the D is unclear. Germline lookup yields CDR1 MDHEN and CDR2 SYDVKM. The CDR3 is made up of 11 amino acids. The V end lost 7 bases, the J end lost 5 bases, and 9 bases lay between the germline ends. This CDR3 reads CASTLGNEQYF. Here the CDR3 DNA reads TGTGCCAGCACCCTCGGAAACGAGCAGTACTTC.

The gene calls are TRBV7-2 and TRBJ1-2; D is unresolved. The CDR3 length is 13 residues. Germline loops: CDR1 SGHTA, CDR2 FQGNSA. The V and J ends lost 3 bases and 1 base respectively, with 6 bases between them. CDR3 bases: TGTGCCAGCAGCTTCGCAGTTAACTATGGCTACACCTTC. Translating gives CASSFAVNYGYTF.

The genes are TRBV6-1 and TRBJ2-6; D tentatively fits TRBD1 or TRBD2 (5 bases each). The germline V gene has CDR1 MNHNS and CDR2 SASEGT. With 2 bases removed from V and 1 base from J, the gap between germline ends came to 18 bases. The CDR3 runs to 19 residues. CDR3 protein: CASSESDRGPRSGANVLTF. CDR3 DNA: TGTGCCAGCAGTGAATCTGATAGGGGACCGCGGTCTGGGGCCAACGTCCTGACTTTC.

This clone was observed a single time. This chain connects TRBV6-1 to TRBJ2-3; TRBD1 matches at 10 bases. V dropped 6 bases and J dropped 3; count of bases not matched to a gene: 9. Per germline, CDR1 MNHNS and CDR2 SASEGT. This CDR3 contains 16 residues. CDR3 bases: TGTGCCAGCAGGGAAAAAACGGGACAGGGGACAGATACGCAGTATTTT. This gives the protein CASREKTGQGTDTQYF.

The J gene is TRBJ1-1, the V gene TRBV7-9, with TRBD1 matching over 7 bases. CDR1 and CDR2 from the germline V gene are SEHNR and FQNEAQ (reference sequence). The CDR3 length is 15 residues. V gave up 1 base and J gave up 11 bases; unmatched junction bases: 13. The CDR3 protein is CASSLGGYTGDGAFF. CDR3 coding DNA: TGTGCCAGCAGCTTAGGGGGTTATACAGGGGATGGGGCTTTCTTT.

This chain joins TRBV28 and TRBJ1-5; TRBD1 matches at 12 bases. Germline V gene lookup returns CDR1 MDHEN and CDR2 SYDVKM. V shed 5 bases, J shed 6 bases, and the junction held 8 bases outside the gene matches. This CDR3 is 16 amino acids long. The CDR3 is CASSPGDRGLSQPQHF. The CDR3 DNA reads as TGTGCCAGCAGTCCAGGGGACAGGGGGCTATCTCAGCCCCAGCATTTT.

In regard to this clone: The same CDR3 also results from other DNA sequences found in this sample. The chain combines TRBV7-9 with TRBJ1-4; 7 bases map to TRBD1. Germline assignment: CDR1 SEHNR and CDR2 FQNEAQ (reference sequence). The CDR3 spans 14 residues. Germline trimming cut 2 bases from V and 5 bases from J; bases unmatched to any gene: 2. The CDR3 DNA sequence: TGTGCCAGCAGCTTAAGACAGGGCAATGAAAAACTGTTTTTT. Amino acid sequence: CASSLRQGNEKLFF.

This clone was seen once. The V gene is TRBV9, the J gene TRBJ2-3, with D possibly TRBD2 on 7 matching bases. This CDR3 spans 15 amino acids. V shed 5 bases and J shed 3 bases, with 16 bases lying between them. Germline CDR1 reads SGDLS; CDR2 reads YYNGEE. The CDR3 region has the DNA TGTGCCAGCAGTGGGGGGGCCTATAAGACAGATACGCAGTATTTT. Amino acid sequence: CASSGGAYKTDTQYF.

V and J are TRBV27 and TRBJ2-5; 13 bases align to TRBD2. J lost 5 bases, V lost 1 base, and 10 bases had no gene match. CDR3 length: 18 amino acids. In germline, CDR1 is MNHEY, CDR2 SMNVEV (reference sequence). The CDR3, as DNA: TGTGCCAGCAGTTTATTAACGCCGGGACTAGCGGGGAAGGAGACCCAGTACTTC. This encodes CASSLLTPGLAGKETQYF.

The rearrangement joins TRBV5-4 to TRBJ1-1; D is unresolved. This CDR3 is 12 amino acids long. Germline CDR1 reads SGHNT; CDR2 reads YYREEE (reference sequence). V lost 0 bases to trimming and J lost 7 bases, with 7 bases between them. For the CDR3, the DNA is TGTGCCAGCAGCTTGGAAGGATATGAAGCTTTCTTT. It yields the protein CASSLEGYEAFF.

The chain combines TRBV21-1 with TRBJ1-2; TRBD1 is the table's D call, not checked against the DNA. TRBV21-1 is a documented pseudogene. This CDR3 contains 18 residues. The CDR3 loop is CASSKVRGRGLPKYGYTF. The DNA of the CDR3 is TGTGCCAGCAGCAAAGTTCGGGGCAGGGGGCTTCCTAAGTATGGCTACACCTTC.